The 27 T cell receptor beta chains presented below share a single source sample, sequenced in a study of shared clonotypes between healthy human individuals. Selected positively for CCR7 and CD45RO-negative, naive CD8 cells excluded terminally differentiated effector memory CD45RA+ cells. Using immunoSEQ multiplex PCR, the repertoire was profiled, and TCRdb retains in-frame clones only, with some absent. The data show 650,000 to 800,000 clones, roughly 94% seen once. Input material: naive CD8+ T cells sorted from blood. These receptors were collected from a man aged 30-40 years in good health.

The CDR3 nucleotides are TGTGCCAGCAGCGTCTCCGGGACAGACATGAACACTGAAGCTTTCTTT. It codes for CASSVSGTDMNTEAFF. This sequence joins TRBV9 and TRBJ1-1; TRBD1 matches 7 bases. J gave up 0 bases and V 2 bases, and 7 bases lay outside the gene matches. Per germline, CDR1 SGDLS and CDR2 YYNGEE. CDR3 size: 16 residues.

The table lists this clone with a few counts. V usage is TRBV27 and J usage is TRBJ2-7; D is unresolved. Trimming left V 10 bases short and J 0 bases short, with 19 bases between. This CDR3 contains 15 residues. Germline V CDR1 and CDR2: MNHEY, SMNVEV (reference sequence). CDR3 sequence (DNA): TGTGCCACCCAGTCCTCCCGCGAGGCCTCCTACGAGCAGTACTTC. Amino acids: CATQSSREASYEQYF.

The chain links TRBV7-3 to TRBJ1-1, with TRBD1 as a possible D gene (5 bases). The CDR3 is made up of 13 amino acids. Germline CDR1 reads SGHTA; CDR2 reads FQGTGA. V lost 3 bases and J lost 2, with 7 bases in between. For the CDR3, the DNA is TGTGCCAGCAGCTTCAGGGCTAACACTGAAGCTTTCTTT. Residues: CASSFRANTEAFF.

The rearrangement links TRBV4-2 to TRBJ2-2; 8 nucleotides match TRBD1. The CDR3 consists of 17 residues. V shed 2 bases and J 4 bases; nucleotides not matched to a gene: 9. Germline CDR1 and CDR2: LGHNA and YNFKEQ. CDR3 in amino acids: CASSQPGTGAGTGELFF. The CDR3 DNA reads as TGTGCCAGCAGCCAACCGGGGACAGGAGCGGGCACCGGGGAGCTGTTTTTT.

This clone was detected once. The chain links TRBV25-1 to TRBJ1-1, with D hard to call. Germline loops: CDR1 MGHDK, CDR2 SYGVNS. The V end lost 4 bases, the J end lost 1 base, and 16 bases lay between the germline ends. The CDR3 is 16 residues long. The CDR3 sequence is CASSATAGFQNTEAFF. As DNA, the CDR3 is TGTGCCAGCAGTGCTACCGCCGGATTTCAGAACACTGAAGCTTTCTTT.

The chain has TRBV25-1 and TRBJ2-3; D is undetermined. The germline V gene encodes CDR1 MGHDK and CDR2 SYGVNS. CDR3 length: 14 residues. With 2 bases removed from V and 0 bases from J, the gap between germline ends came to 6 bases. The CDR3 is CASSEDVSTDTQYF. CDR3 coding DNA: TGTGCCAGCAGTGAAGATGTGAGCACAGATACGCAGTATTTT.

V is TRBV7-9 and J is TRBJ1-4; D call uncertain. Looked up from germline, CDR1 is SEHNR and CDR2 is FQNEAQ (reference sequence). CDR3 length: 13 amino acids. V lost 3 bases and J 8 bases, leaving 10 bases between the germline ends. The CDR3 DNA is TGTGCCAGCAGCTTGAGGGTGGGCGAAAAACTGTTTTTT. Protein sequence: CASSLRVGEKLFF.

The rearrangement links TRBV28 to TRBJ1-4, with 12 bases matching TRBD1. The CDR3 runs to 17 residues. Per the germline V gene, CDR1 is MDHEN and CDR2 is SYDVKM. The V gene end was trimmed by 3 bases and the J gene end by 4 bases; junction bases not matched to a gene: 6. In nucleotides, the CDR3 is TGTGCCAGCAGTTTCGGGACAGGGGGCTTGGGTAATGAAAAACTGTTTTTT. It translates to CASSFGTGGLGNEKLFF.

The chain carries TRBV28 and TRBJ2-7; the D gene is possibly TRBD1 (6 bases). Germline lookup yields CDR1 MDHEN and CDR2 SYDVKM. V lost 5 bases and J lost 0, with 11 bases in between. CDR3 length equals 14 residues. The CDR3 DNA sequence: TGTGCCAGCAGTATTCGGGACAACTCCTACGAGCAGTACTTC. Amino acids: CASSIRDNSYEQYF.

This chain uses TRBV11-2 with TRBJ2-7, with no clear D. Deletions cut 1 base from V and 2 bases from J, with 12 bases between. The CDR3 is 15 residues long. Germline V gene lookup returns CDR1 SGHAT and CDR2 FQNNGV. CDR3 bases: TGTGCCAGCAGCTTAGGTGGACCTGTAGCCTACGAGCAGTACTTC. Its protein is CASSLGGPVAYEQYF.

The CDR3, as DNA: TGTGCCAGCAGTAATTTGGTCTACACAATTCGCACTGAAGCTTTCTTT. This gives the protein CASSNLVYTIRTEAFF. The chain joins TRBV21-1 to TRBJ1-1. TRBV21-1 is designated a pseudogene. This CDR3 has 16 amino acids.

This rearrangement joins TRBV11-2 to TRBJ2-7; 8 nucleotides agree with TRBD1. Trimming took 5 bases from V and 3 from J; bases not matched to a gene: 12. Per germline, CDR1 SGHAT and CDR2 FQNNGV. The CDR3 has 16 residues. CDR3 in amino acids: CASSPVPDRASYEQYF. Here the CDR3 DNA reads TGTGCCAGCAGCCCGGTCCCGGACAGGGCTAGCTACGAGCAGTACTTC.

This clone was counted a single time. The chain couples TRBV4-1 to TRBJ2-7; D unresolved. The CDR3 totals 15 residues. Trimming cost V 0 bases and J 0 bases, with 9 bases left between them. Germline CDR1 is MGHRA and CDR2 is YSYEKL. The CDR3 DNA reads TGCGCCAGCAGCCAAGATTTGAGCGCCTCCTACGAGCAGTACTTC. Translating it yields CASSQDLSASYEQYF.

The gene calls are TRBV6-6 and TRBJ1-1; D uncertain. The V end lost 5 bases, the J end lost 0 bases, and 13 bases lay between the germline ends. The CDR3 contains 15 residues. CDR1 is MNHNY, CDR2 SVGAGI, per germline (reference sequence). CDR3 coding DNA: TGTGCCAGCAGTCCCTCCAAGGTCATGAACACTGAAGCTTTCTTT. It codes for CASSPSKVMNTEAFF.

This rearrangement joins TRBV7-6 to TRBJ2-7; D is perhaps TRBD2 (6 bases). The CDR3 contains 15 residues. The germline V and J ends were trimmed by 3 bases and 5 bases, with 17 bases remaining between them. Germline V CDR1 and CDR2: SGHVS, FNYEAQ. CDR3 DNA sequence: TGTGCCAGCAGCTTTTCACGCCAGGGAGGCGACGAGCAGTACTTC. Translating it yields CASSFSRQGGDEQYF.

Worth noting for this clone: Other DNA sequences of this sample code for an identical CDR3. The V and J genes are TRBV29-1 and TRBJ1-1, with D maybe TRBD1 (6 bases). V was pared by 4 bases and J by 0 bases, with 9 bases between. The V gene's germline CDR1 is SQVTM and CDR2 ANQGSEA. This CDR3 contains 13 residues. The CDR3 nucleotides are TGCAGCGTTGGGGACACTATGAACACTGAAGCTTTCTTT. Residues: CSVGDTMNTEAFF.

V is TRBV2 and J is TRBJ2-7; D is uncertain. The CDR3 totals 12 residues. The V and J ends lost 3 bases and 3 bases respectively, with 6 bases between them. From germline, CDR1 is SNHLY and CDR2 FYNNEI. Here the CDR3 DNA reads TGTGCCAGCAGTGATTCACTCTACGAGCAGTACTTC. Encoded protein: CASSDSLYEQYF. Full variable domain (missing parts from reference TRBV2 and TRBJ2-7): EPEVTQTPSHQVTQMGQEVILRCVPISNHLYFYWYRQILGQKVEFLVSFYNNEISEKSEIFDDQFSVERPDGSNFTLKIRSTKLEDSAMYFCASSDSLYEQYFGPGTRLTVT.

The chain joins TRBV10-2 to TRBJ2-5, with unresolved D. CDR1 is WSHSY and CDR2 is SAAADI in the germline V gene. CDR3 length: 14 residues. The V end was cut by 3 bases, the J end by 3 bases, with 11 bases between. CDR3 in DNA: TGCGCCAGCAGTGACCTAGGGCCCGAAGAGACCCAGTACTTC. It codes for CASSDLGPEETQYF.

The CDR3 sequence is CSVEGDRGKYEQYF. CDR3 nucleotide sequence: TGCAGCGTTGAAGGGGACAGGGGGAAGTACGAGCAGTACTTC. J is TRBJ2-7 and V is TRBV29-1; 11 nucleotides line up with TRBD1. Per germline, CDR1 SQVTM and CDR2 ANQGSEA. This CDR3 is built from 14 residues. After removal of 1 base from V and 4 bases from J, the junction contained 3 bases not matched to a gene.

The chain links TRBV2 to TRBJ2-5, with D unresolved. Between the trimmed V and J ends, which lost 8 bases and 4 bases, there was a span of 17 bases. Germline lookup yields CDR1 SNHLY and CDR2 FYNNEI. The CDR3 loop spans 14 amino acids. The CDR3 is CASSWKFKGETQYF. The CDR3 nucleotides read TGTGCCAGCTCTTGGAAATTCAAGGGAGAGACCCAGTACTTC.

This clone turned up a few times. The chain links TRBV4-1 to TRBJ2-7; a weak D match, TRBD2 (6 bases). Trimming took 2 bases from V and 3 from J, leaving 11 bases between them. The CDR3 runs to 14 residues. Germline V gene lookup returns CDR1 MGHRA and CDR2 YSYEKL. CDR3 sequence: CASSQTAGSYEQYF. The CDR3 nucleotides are TGCGCCAGCAGCCAAACGGCGGGAAGCTACGAGCAGTACTTC.

This clone has just one count. This chain's CDR3 is CASSPRTGDSNTGELFF. The DNA for the CDR3 is TGTGCCAGCAGCCCCCGCACAGGGGACTCGAACACCGGGGAGCTGTTTTTT. The V call is TRBV7-8, the J call TRBJ2-2; perhaps TRBD1 as D (7 bases). The germline CDR1 and CDR2 sequences are SGHVS and FQNEAQ. Trimming removed 5 bases from V and 0 bases from J, with 16 bases in between. This CDR3 is 17 amino acids long.

The chain recombines TRBV4-3 with TRBJ2-1; D remains ambiguous. Trimming stripped 1 base from V and 6 bases from J, with 13 bases between. Germline V lookup: CDR1 LGHNA, CDR2 YSLEER. The length of the CDR3 is 15 residues. The CDR3 loop is CASSQGYLVGNEQFF. The CDR3 DNA sequence: TGCGCCAGCAGCCAAGGGTATTTGGTGGGCAATGAGCAGTTCTTC.

This sequence joins TRBV28 and TRBJ2-1; TRBD2 matches at 7 bases. Germline V CDR1 and CDR2: MDHEN, SYDVKM. The trim removed 5 bases at V and 8 bases at J, leaving 12 bases unmatched. This CDR3 has 15 residues. In nucleotides, the CDR3 is TGTGCCAGCAGTAACATCCGGACTAGTGGCGATGAGCAGTTCTTC. Its protein product is CASSNIRTSGDEQFF.

The chain employs TRBV7-3 and TRBJ2-6; D might be TRBD1 (5 bases). CDR3 length: 17 amino acids. CDR1 is SGHTA, CDR2 FQGTGA, per germline. V dropped 1 base and J dropped 0 bases, with 10 bases sitting between them. CDR3 protein: CASSLNGAHSGANVLTF. CDR3 nucleotides: TGTGCCAGCAGCTTAAATGGGGCCCACTCTGGGGCCAACGTCCTGACTTTC.

CDR3 nucleotide sequence: TGCGCCAGCAGCAGACAGGACAGGGCTGCACCTGAAGCTTTCTTT. Translated, it gives CASSRQDRAAPEAFF. The chain links TRBV4-1 to TRBJ1-1, with TRBD1 identical over 8 bases. V was clipped by 5 bases and J by 6 bases; unmatched bases: 11. This CDR3 is 15 amino acids long. Germline CDR1 and CDR2: MGHRA and YSYEKL.

CDR3 residues: CASSEIFGSYEAFF. CDR3 nucleotides: TGCGCCAGCAGCGAGATATTTGGTAGCTATGAAGCTTTCTTT. The rearrangement links TRBV5-1 to TRBJ1-1; D not certain. The CDR3 is 14 amino acids. V was cut by 4 bases and J by 7 bases, with 17 bases left in between. Germline V lookup: CDR1 SGHRS, CDR2 YFSETQ.